Listed below are T cell receptor beta chains from one sample, sequenced in a study of shared clonotypes between healthy human individuals. TCRdb keeps only in-frame clones here, not all; method: immunoSEQ multiplex PCR. Of approximately 2,300,000 clones in the sample, approximately 90% were seen once. Sequencing used naive CD4+ T cells from PBMCs. Receptor source: a man aged 18 to 29 in good health. Some clones in this sample may be carry-over from other donors' samples. Both conserved end residues are part of each CDR3. Fields, in order: J gene, clone size, V gene, D gene, CDR3 DNA, CDR3 protein. The D gene is left open where the match is weak. Expanded clones are given a class, and other clones once, few, many or no size at all.

TRBJ2-1	-	TRBV7-2	TRBD2	TGTGCCAGCAGCCTTCCGGGGGGCTCCTACAATGAGCAGTTCTTC	CASSLPGGSYNEQFF
TRBJ2-1	-	TRBV6-5	-	TGTGCCAGCAGTTATTCGCACACTTACAATGAGCAGTTCTTC	CASSYSHTYNEQFF
TRBJ2-1	once	TRBV7-2	-	TGTGCCAGCAGCTTAGCGCCGCCGCTAGAGCAGTTCTTC	CASSLAPPLEQFF
TRBJ2-2	-	TRBV5-1	-	TGCGCCAGCAGCCCATATCGTGAGCGGGTGGACACCGGGGAGCTGTTTTTT	CASSPYRERVDTGELFF
TRBJ1-2	-	TRBV30	-	TGTGCCTGGAGTGTTTGGCGGGGGGGCTACACCTTC	CAWSVWRGGYTF
TRBJ2-2	-	TRBV7-2	TRBD1	TGTGCCAGCAGACTGGACAGGGTAACCGGGGAGCTGTTTTTT	CASRLDRVTGELFF
TRBJ2-7	-	TRBV6-6	-	TGTGCCAGCAGCCCCCTTGCTCGGAACTACGAGCAGTACTTC	CASSPLARNYEQYF
TRBJ2-7	-	TRBV27	-	TGTGCCAGCAGTTTATCGTGGGGTGGCGAGCAGTACTTC	CASSLSWGGEQYF
TRBJ1-1	-	TRBV28	TRBD1	TGTGCCGCGCGTCAGGGGGACACTGAAGCTTTCTTT	CAARQGDTEAFF
TRBJ1-1	-	TRBV11-1	-	TGTGCCAGCAGCTGGGCAGGGAGCCGAAACACTGAAGCTTTCTTT	CASSWAGSRNTEAFF
TRBJ2-3	-	TRBV28	TRBD2	TGTGCCAGCAGTCCGCCCGGACTAGCACCCACAGATACGCAGTATTTT	CASSPPGLAPTDTQYF